This TCR beta chain emerged from a study of cytomegalovirus exposure and HLA in healthy donors. CDR3 length: 13 residues. Trimming shortened V by 0 bases and J by 3 bases, and 6 bases separated the two germline ends. Germline loops: CDR1 MNHNY, CDR2 SVGAGI (reference sequence). Regarding this clone: Other DNA variants within this sample encode the same CDR3.

Produced via immunoSEQ multiplex PCR; TCRdb's table is partial and in-frame only. The data hold about 160,000 clones, with 86% observed a single time. This chain uses TRBV6-6 with TRBJ2-7; D is perhaps TRBD2 (6 bases). The clonotype comes from a woman in her 30s in good health and CMV-seronegative. Material for sequencing was PBMCs. CDR3 sequence reads: CASSYSTSYEQYF. CDR3 DNA: TGTGCCAGCAGTTACTCGACTAGCTACGAGCAGTACTTC.